The TCR beta chain described here comes from a study of T-cell memory formation after mild COVID-19. TCRdb redid the calling of the 5' RACE reads with MiXCR, one entry per CDR3 protein. The data contain more than 110,000 distinct CDR3 sequences, more than 13% of them seen just once; the ten biggest clones take up around 30%. J was trimmed by 4 bases and V by 0 bases; bases with no gene match: 11. Germline lookup yields CDR1 MGHRA and CDR2 YSYEKL. The CDR3 is made up of 17 amino acids. This clonotype was observed a few times. Sequencing used PBMCs or a T cell subset sorted from them (not recorded which). The chain has TRBV4-1 and TRBJ1-2; 7 bases are a match to TRBD1. This receptor was obtained from an adult woman who had mild COVID-19 (a few samples of this study predate the infection). Cell type and time point are not known. In DNA form, the CDR3 reads TGCGCCAGCAGCCAAGACCAGGCCCCAGGGGGAGCCTATGGCTACACCTTC. This translates into CASSQDQAPGGAYGYTF.